This T cell receptor beta chain was identified in a study of cytomegalovirus exposure and HLA in healthy donors. Primers for the PCR totalled 60 Vbeta and 13 Jbeta. Measured with immunoSEQ multiplex PCR; TCRdb has only the in-frame clones, and not every one. This sample carries approximately 170,000 clones, approximately 84% of them seen once, and the ten largest clones take roughly 1.4%. Points from the study as a whole: Later work associated approximately 17,000 TCR beta sequences with HLA alleles at 0.05 false discovery rate.

About this clone: Its antigen is undetermined.

The TCR originated in a man aged 50-59 years in good health and CMV-seropositive. What was sequenced was PBMCs.

In DNA form, the CDR3 reads TGTGCCATCAGTGAGTCTCGCGGCAGCTTTTTTTATGGCTACACCTTC. Protein sequence: CAISESRGSFFYGYTF. The V gene is TRBV10-3, the J gene TRBJ1-2; D unresolved. V was clipped by 0 bases and J by 5 bases, with 16 bases between them. The CDR3 contains 16 residues. Germline loops: CDR1 ENHRY, CDR2 SYGVKD.